Following are 28 T cell receptor beta chains from one sample sequenced in a study of control samples from healthy donors and cancer patients. Data came from immunoSEQ multiplex PCR; TCRdb stores just in-frame clones and leaves some out. This table has 110,000 or so clones, around 89% appearing once. The sequenced sample was blood. The source of these receptors is a woman in her 50s in good health.

V gene TRBV24-1 combines with J gene TRBJ2-1; D perhaps matches TRBD1 (6 bases). There are 16 residues in the CDR3. V was clipped by 5 bases and J by 5 bases, with 18 bases between them. Germline V gene sequence: CDR1 KGHDR, CDR2 SFDVKD. The CDR3 sequence: CATSGNIMTGNNEQFF. The CDR3, as DNA: TGTGCCACCAGTGGAAACATCATGACAGGAAACAATGAGCAGTTCTTC.

The chain recombines TRBV27 with TRBJ1-5, with D possibly TRBD1 on 6 matching bases. Trimming pared 6 bases from V and 0 bases from J, leaving 15 bases between. The CDR3 length is 16 residues. CDR1 and CDR2 from the germline V gene are MNHEY and SMNVEV (reference sequence). This CDR3 is CASRAGAGYSNQPQHF. CDR3 DNA sequence: TGTGCCAGCAGGGCAGGGGCGGGATATAGCAATCAGCCCCAGCATTTT.

V and J are TRBV4-1 and TRBJ2-6; D gene uncertain. This CDR3 is 17 amino acids long. The V and J ends lost 1 base and 0 bases respectively, with 10 bases between them. Per germline, CDR1 MGHRA and CDR2 YSYEKL. CDR3 nucleotides: TGCGCCAGCAGCCAAGGGGTTTCGCACTCTGGGGCCAACGTCCTGACTTTC. It encodes CASSQGVSHSGANVLTF.

V gene TRBV24-1 combines with J gene TRBJ2-3; D is ambiguous. This CDR3 comprises 16 residues. Germline V gives CDR1 KGHDR, CDR2 SFDVKD. The V end was cut by 3 bases, the J end by 4 bases, with 16 bases between. The CDR3 sequence: CATSDTDGSDPDTQYF. In nucleotides, the CDR3 is TGTGCCACCAGTGATACTGACGGCTCCGATCCAGATACGCAGTATTTT.

V and J are TRBV2 and TRBJ2-3, with a tentative D call TRBD2 (5 bases). The CDR3 has 13 amino acids. The V end lost 4 bases, the J end lost 6 bases, and 11 bases lay between the germline ends. Germline V gene lookup returns CDR1 SNHLY and CDR2 FYNNEI. The CDR3 is CASSGMWEDTQYF. In DNA, the CDR3 is TGTGCCAGCAGTGGAATGTGGGAGGATACGCAGTATTTT.

The rearrangement uses TRBV6-5 and TRBJ2-1; no reliable D call. CDR3 length: 13 residues. The ends were cut back, 9 bases at V and 0 bases at J, with 9 bases in the middle. Germline V gives CDR1 MNHEY, CDR2 SVGAGI. CDR3 sequence (DNA): TGTGCCAGTAAAGTTAGCTCCTACAATGAGCAGTTCTTC. Translating gives CASKVSSYNEQFF.

The chain links TRBV4-1 to TRBJ1-2; 7 bases align to TRBD1. With 1 base clipped from V and 4 bases from J, the junction kept 3 bases outside the gene matches. The CDR3 is made up of 14 amino acids. Germline V lookup: CDR1 MGHRA, CDR2 YSYEKL. The CDR3 DNA is TGCGCCAGCAGCCAAGCTTCAGGGGGCTATGGCTACACCTTC. This codes for CASSQASGGYGYTF.

This chain connects TRBV4-1 to TRBJ2-1, with D perhaps being TRBD1 or TRBD2 (5 bases each). V was cut by 1 base and J by 8 bases, with 18 bases left in between. CDR1 MGHRA and CDR2 YSYEKL come from the germline V gene. This CDR3 spans 16 amino acids. CDR3 in DNA: TGCGCCAGCAGCCAAGGTCGAATATCAGGGACCCATGAGCAGTTCTTC. Translating it yields CASSQGRISGTHEQFF.

The chain links TRBV4-1 to TRBJ2-1; TRBD2 matches at 8 bases. CDR1 and CDR2 (germline): MGHRA, YSYEKL. Trimming took 1 base from V and 2 from J; bases not matched to a gene: 7. This CDR3 is built from 17 residues. CDR3 in amino acids: CASSQGGGGGTYNEQFF. DNA of the CDR3: TGCGCCAGCAGCCAAGGGGGAGGCGGGGGGACCTACAATGAGCAGTTCTTC.

This sequence joins TRBV23-1 and TRBJ2-7; D is uncertain. TRBV23-1 is placed among ORFs of uncertain function. This CDR3 is built from 13 residues. With 2 bases removed from V and 2 bases from J, the gap between germline ends came to 7 bases. This chain's CDR3 is CASSQHMTYEQYV. In DNA, the CDR3 is TGCGCCAGCAGTCAACATATGACCTACGAGCAGTACGTC.

This clone was counted only a few times. This rearrangement joins TRBV7-2 to TRBJ1-2; the D is unclear. Trimming left V 3 bases short and J 2 bases short, with 7 bases between. CDR1 and CDR2 from the germline V gene are SGHTA and FQGNSA. The CDR3 spans 13 residues. The CDR3 region has the DNA TGTGCCAGCAGCTTGGTCGGGAACTATGGCTACACCTTC. It translates to CASSLVGNYGYTF.

V gene TRBV3-1 (or the pseudogene TRBV3-2) combines with J gene TRBJ2-3, with TRBD2 matching 13 bases. The length of the CDR3 is 20 residues. J was trimmed by 0 bases and V by 4 bases; bases with no gene match: 13. Germline V gives CDR1 LGHDT, CDR2 YNNKEL (reference sequence). The CDR3 nucleotides are TGTGCCAGCAGCCTCCACTTGACTAGCGGGGGGTCCTCTAGCACAGATACGCAGTATTTT. Its translation: CASSLHLTSGGSSSTDTQYF.

J is TRBJ2-7 and V is TRBV10-3; 11 positions match TRBD2. V lost 0 bases to trimming and J lost 3 bases; unmatched junction nucleotides: 1. This CDR3 spans 15 amino acids. The V gene's germline CDR1 is ENHRY and CDR2 SYGVKD. The CDR3 sequence is CAISESLAGDYEQYF. The CDR3 DNA reads TGTGCCATCAGTGAGTCACTAGCGGGGGACTACGAGCAGTACTTC.

V and J are TRBV2 and TRBJ2-7; weak D call: TRBD1 (5 bases). The ends were cut back, 2 bases at V and 3 bases at J, with 11 bases in the middle. The CDR3 consists of 14 residues. Germline lookup yields CDR1 SNHLY and CDR2 FYNNEI. In DNA form, the CDR3 reads TGTGCCAGCAGTGAAAGTGACAGAAACTACGAGCAGTACTTC. Translating it yields CASSESDRNYEQYF.

The V call is TRBV29-1, the J call TRBJ2-7; D may match TRBD1 or TRBD2 (5 bases each). This CDR3 is 13 amino acids long. V lost 6 bases and J lost 2, with 14 bases in between. Looked up from germline, CDR1 is SQVTM and CDR2 is ANQGSEA. CDR3 coding DNA: TGCAGCGTGGCCGGGACGTTGACCTACGAGCAGTACTTC. Its translation: CSVAGTLTYEQYF.

The chain combines TRBV5-1 with TRBJ2-1; D remains unclear. The V gene's germline CDR1 is SGHRS and CDR2 YFSETQ. V shed 0 bases and J shed 9 bases, with 13 bases lying between them. The CDR3 loop spans 14 amino acids. The CDR3 DNA is TGCGCCAGCAGCTTGGTAGTCTCCCCCAGTGAGCAGTTCTTC. Protein: CASSLVVSPSEQFF.

The rearrangement links TRBV4-3 to TRBJ2-1; TRBD1 matches at 7 bases. The J segment lost 2 bases and the V segment lost 7 bases, leaving 8 bases of the junction unmatched. Germline values: CDR1 LGHNA, CDR2 YSLEER. The CDR3 runs 15 residues. The CDR3: CASKVEDRPYNEQFF. The CDR3 DNA is TGCGCCAGCAAGGTCGAGGACAGGCCCTACAATGAGCAGTTCTTC.

The chain employs TRBV5-6 and TRBJ1-4, with 10 positions matching TRBD1. CDR1 and CDR2 from the germline V gene are SGHDT and YYEEEE. V was clipped by 3 bases and J by 6 bases; unmatched bases: 5. The CDR3 spans 15 residues. CDR3 loop: CASSWTGGLYEKLFF. The CDR3, as DNA: TGTGCCAGCAGCTGGACAGGGGGGCTATATGAAAAACTGTTTTTT.

The V and J genes are TRBV7-9 and TRBJ1-1; the D gene is possibly TRBD1 (6 bases). The V gene lost 5 bases and the J gene lost 3 bases, with 19 bases spanning the gap. CDR3 length equals 16 residues. The germline V gene has CDR1 SEHNR and CDR2 FQNEAQ (reference sequence). CDR3 in DNA: TGTGCCAGCAGCCCCGGACAGTGGCAGCGGGACACTGAAGCTTTCTTT. Amino acid sequence: CASSPGQWQRDTEAFF.

The rearrangement links TRBV7-9 to TRBJ2-2; D remains ambiguous. Trimming stripped 11 bases from V and 8 bases from J, with 6 bases between. The CDR3 runs to 9 residues. Germline V gene sequence: CDR1 SEHNR, CDR2 FQNEAQ (reference sequence). The CDR3 reads CASGGELFF. Here the CDR3 DNA reads TGTGCCTCCGGGGGGGAGCTGTTTTTT.

The V gene is TRBV2, the J gene TRBJ2-1; 13 positions agree with TRBD2. From germline, CDR1 is SNHLY and CDR2 FYNNEI. CDR3 size: 15 residues. V trimming: 6 bases; J trimming: 4 bases; junction bases outside the gene matches: 3. The CDR3 region has the DNA TGTGCCAGCAGCCCGACTAGCGGGGGGTACAATGAGCAGTTCTTC. Translating gives CASSPTSGGYNEQFF.

This clone was counted once. This chain uses TRBV11-2 with TRBJ2-7; weak D call: TRBD1 (5 bases). V lost 5 bases and J 3 bases, leaving 11 bases between the germline ends. Germline lookup yields CDR1 SGHAT and CDR2 FQNNGV. CDR3 length: 13 residues. The CDR3 bases are TGTGCCAGCAGCCGAGACAGAGTCTACGAGCAGTACGTC. Protein product: CASSRDRVYEQYV.

J is TRBJ1-2 and V is TRBV3-1 (or the pseudogene TRBV3-2); D is unclear. Trimming removed 0 bases at V and 2 bases at J, with 16 bases between. Looked up from germline, CDR1 is LGHDT and CDR2 is YNNKEL (reference sequence). The CDR3 is 17 residues long. The CDR3 DNA follows: TGTGCCAGCAGCCAAGACTTGGACGGTATTTACAACTATGGCTACACCTTC. Its translation: CASSQDLDGIYNYGYTF.

This chain uses TRBV19 with TRBJ2-1; D tentatively fits TRBD1 or TRBD2 (5 bases each). V was cut by 5 bases and J by 4 bases, with 18 bases left in between. The CDR3 sequence is 16 residues long. Germline V gene sequence: CDR1 LNHDA, CDR2 SQIVND (reference sequence). Here the CDR3 DNA reads TGTGCCAGTAGTTCCAATACCGGGACGAATTACAATGAGCAGTTCTTC. Its protein product is CASSSNTGTNYNEQFF. The full variable domain, rest sourced from reference TRBV19 and TRBJ2-1, is DGGITQSPKYLFRKEGQNVTLSCEQNLNHDAMYWYRQDPGQGLRLIYYSQIVNDFQKGDIAEGYSVSREKKESFPLTVTSAQKNPTAFYLCASSSNTGTNYNEQFFGPGTRLTVL.

This clone was detected once. The chain is built from TRBV6-5 and TRBJ1-1; unclear D gene. CDR1 and CDR2 from the germline V gene are MNHEY and SVGAGI. The CDR3 sequence is 13 residues long. Deletions cut 2 bases from V and 2 bases from J, with 6 bases between. The CDR3 sequence: CASSYRVNTEAFF. CDR3 nucleotides: TGTGCCAGCAGTTACAGGGTAAACACTGAAGCTTTCTTT.

A word on this clone: A much larger clone sits a single nucleotide away, making a read error possible. The identical CDR3 is also encoded by other nucleotide sequences in the sample. V and J are TRBV7-3 and TRBJ1-1, with D perhaps TRBD1 (6 bases). The CDR3 extends over 13 amino acids. V lost 5 bases, J lost 1 base, and 8 bases lay in between. Germline CDR1 is SGHTA and CDR2 is FQGTGA. CDR3 sequence (DNA): TGTGCCAGCAGCCCGACAGGGAACACTGAAGCTTTCTTT. Translated: CASSPTGNTEAFF.

This clone was recorded only once. CDR3 amino acids: CASSTGLAGNEQFF. The CDR3 bases are TGTGCCAGCAGCACTGGACTAGCGGGTAATGAGCAGTTCTTC. The chain combines TRBV13 with TRBJ2-1; 11 nucleotides agree with TRBD2. V lost 5 bases, J lost 7 bases, and 4 bases stayed unmatched. The CDR3 length is 14 residues. The germline CDR1 and CDR2 sequences are PRHDT and FYEKMQ (reference sequence).

The chain is built from TRBV7-3 and TRBJ2-1; D remains unclear. The V end lost 3 bases, the J end lost 3 bases, and 12 bases lay between the germline ends. This CDR3 is 15 amino acids long. Germline V gene sequence: CDR1 SGHTA, CDR2 FQGTGA. This CDR3 reads CASSLSGVLYNEQFF. The CDR3 nucleotides are TGTGCCAGCAGCTTGTCCGGCGTTCTCTACAATGAGCAGTTCTTC.